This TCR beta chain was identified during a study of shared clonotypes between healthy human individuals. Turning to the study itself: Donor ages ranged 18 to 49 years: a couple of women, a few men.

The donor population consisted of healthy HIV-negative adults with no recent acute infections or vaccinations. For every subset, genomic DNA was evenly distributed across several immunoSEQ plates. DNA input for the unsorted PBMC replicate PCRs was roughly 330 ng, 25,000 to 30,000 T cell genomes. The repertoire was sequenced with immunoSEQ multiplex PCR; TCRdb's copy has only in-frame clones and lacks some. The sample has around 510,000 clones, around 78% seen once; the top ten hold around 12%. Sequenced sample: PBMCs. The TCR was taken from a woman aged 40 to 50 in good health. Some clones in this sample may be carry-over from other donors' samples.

CDR3 nucleotides: TGTGCCAGCAGCCAGACAGGGGTAGGCCAGCCCCAGCATTTT. The encoded protein is CASSQTGVGQPQHF. The chain employs TRBV28 and TRBJ1-5, with 8 bases aligning to TRBD1. V trimming: 6 bases; J trimming: 7 bases; junction bases outside the gene matches: 8. Germline lookup yields CDR1 MDHEN and CDR2 SYDVKM. The CDR3 has 14 residues.